This T cell receptor beta chain was observed in a study of patients and donors after allogeneic stem cell transplantation. The CDR3 sequence is 17 residues long. Germline V gives CDR1 LGHDT, CDR2 YNNKEL (reference sequence). V lost 0 bases to trimming and J lost 1 base; unmatched junction nucleotides: 5. TCRdb passed the RT-PCR reads through MiXCR, listing each CDR3 protein once. The repertoire has 800,000 to 1,000,000 distinct CDR3 sequences, approximately 18% of them found once; the top ten carry 6%. The receptor was isolated from a human donor who was either an allogeneic HSCT recipient or a stem cell or donor lymphocyte infusion donor (not recorded which). It is not recorded whose cells these are; they may come from a transplant donor. The chain is built from TRBV3-1 and TRBJ2-5; TRBD2 agrees at 10 bases. The specimen sequenced was blood, either unsorted or a sorted T cell fraction (not recorded which). CDR3 region: CASSQEGLAVFQETQYF. The CDR3 DNA follows: TGTGCCAGCAGCCAAGAAGGACTAGCGGTATTCCAAGAGACCCAGTACTTC.